This T cell receptor beta chain was sequenced for a study of blood T cell repertoires in COVID-19. Original methodology: The assay estimated nucleated cells by amplifying reference gene primers. The repertoire was sequenced with immunoSEQ multiplex PCR; TCRdb's copy has only in-frame clones and lacks some. D and trimming were read from the DNA, whereas the V and J calls and clone size are those reported in that table. The sample holds 200,000 to 300,000 clones, 85% to 90% seen once. The CDR3 is 12 amino acids. CDR1 LNHDA and CDR2 SQIVND come from the germline V gene (reference sequence). V lost 6 bases and J 4 bases, leaving 7 bases between the germline ends.

This TCR derives from a woman in her thirties or forties with acute or convalescent COVID-19. The chain couples TRBV19 to TRBJ1-5; D gene ambiguous. The sample comprised peripheral blood. The CDR3 nucleotides read TGTGCCAGTAGCTTCAGTAATCAGCCCCAGCATTTT. Amino acids: CASSFSNQPQHF.